Listed below are T cell receptor beta chains from one sample, sequenced in a study of cytomegalovirus exposure and HLA in healthy donors. The data were produced by immunoSEQ multiplex PCR, yet TCRdb's version contains in-frame clones alone and is incomplete. Here the sample spans about 120,000 clones, 80% being singletons. Sequencing was performed on PBMCs. The receptors come from a man younger than 40 in good health and CMV-seropositive. Each CDR3 is given with its conserved first and last residue. A D gene is named only where the DNA matches it firmly. Size values are once, few and many counts, or a class for expanded clones, and some rows have none.

NA	TRBV5-6	TRBJ1-2	NA	TGTGCCAGCAGAAGACGGGGGATGGATGGCTACACCTTC	CASRRRGMDGYTF
few	TRBV6-5	TRBJ2-7	TRBD1	TGTGCCAGCACCCCTGCAGGACAGGGTGGCTACGAGCAGTACTTC	CASTPAGQGGYEQYF
NA	TRBV2	TRBJ2-1	TRBD2	TGTGCCAGCCTACTAGCGGGGGACTACAATGAGCAGTTCTTC	CASLLAGDYNEQFF
NA	TRBV6-1	TRBJ2-7	NA	TGTGCCAGCAGATCCGGGATGGGGACCTACGAGCAGTACTTC	CASRSGMGTYEQYF
once	TRBV18	TRBJ2-2	TRBD1	TGTGCCAGCTCACCACTCACCCATGGGACAGGGTTCACCGGGGAGCTGTTTTTT	CASSPLTHGTGFTGELFF
NA	TRBV2	TRBJ1-6	NA	TGTGCCAGCAGTGAAGCGGGGGAGGGTAATTCACCCCTCCACTTT	CASSEAGEGNSPLHF
NA	TRBV18	TRBJ1-5	TRBD1	TGTGCCAGCTCACCACCCGGGACAGGGAAAAACCAGCCCCAGCATTTT	CASSPPGTGKNQPQHF
NA	TRBV9	TRBJ2-7	TRBD2	TGTGCCAGCAGCGTAGAGGGGACTAGTGACGAGCAGTACTTC	CASSVEGTSDEQYF
NA	TRBV19	TRBJ1-5	NA	TGTGCCAGTAGTACTGGCAGGGTGGGATATCAGCCCCAGCATTTT	CASSTGRVGYQPQHF
NA	TRBV6-1	TRBJ1-3	NA	TGTGCCAGCAGGGGGGCAGGGAACACCATATATTTT	CASRGAGNTIYF
NA	TRBV21-1	TRBJ1-1	NA	TGTGCCTTACAGGGGGAGGGTGCGGTGAACACTGAAGCTTTCTTT	CALQGEGAVNTEAFF
NA	TRBV27	TRBJ1-4	NA	TGTGCCAGCACCTCGGGGGTACCTGGGGAAAAACTGTTTTTT	CASTSGVPGEKLFF
NA	TRBV7-3	TRBJ2-5	NA	TGTGCCAGCAGCGAGGCAGGGCCGGCGGAGACCCAGTACTTC	CASSEAGPAETQYF
NA	TRBV7-2	TRBJ2-1	TRBD2	TGTGCCAGCAGCTTAGGACTAGCGGGGGGGTGGCAGTTCTTC	CASSLGLAGGWQFF
NA	TRBV9	TRBJ2-1	NA	TGTGCCAGCAGCCCCCCAGCGGCGAGCTCCTACAATGAGCAGTTCTTC	CASSPPAASSYNEQFF
few	TRBV6-5	TRBJ1-6	TRBD1	TGTGCCAGCAGGTATCAGGGGGATGGACCCCTCCACTTT	CASRYQGDGPLHF
NA	TRBV25-1	TRBJ1-4	NA	TGTGCCAGCAGTGAAAACGTTTACGGGGCGGGGGAAAAACTGTTTTTT	CASSENVYGAGEKLFF
NA	TRBV29-1	TRBJ2-2	TRBD1	TGCAGCGTTGATGACAGGGTAACCGCGAACACCGGGGAGCTGTTTTTT	CSVDDRVTANTGELFF
NA	TRBV5-5	TRBJ1-4	NA	TGTGCCAGCAGCTTGCTAGGGAGAGGAGAAAAACTGTTTTTT	CASSLLGRGEKLFF
NA	TRBV19	TRBJ1-2	TRBD1	TGTGCCAGTAGTGTCGGGACAGGGTATGGCTACACCTTC	CASSVGTGYGYTF
NA	TRBV6-5	TRBJ1-1	NA	TGTGCCAGCACCCCCGGGGGCGGGGGGCAGACTGAAGCTTTCTTT	CASTPGGGGQTEAFF
NA	TRBV6-6	TRBJ2-5	NA	TGTGCCAGCAGTATCCCTTCCGAAGAGACCCAGTACTTC	CASSIPSEETQYF
medium-sized	TRBV7-3	TRBJ2-1	TRBD2	TGTGCCAGCAGCTTAATAGGAGGGACTAGCGGGGAAAATGAGCAGTTCTTC	CASSLIGGTSGENEQFF
NA	TRBV4-2	TRBJ1-2	TRBD1	TGTGCCAGCAGCCAGGACAGGGGGCACTATGGCTACACCTTC	CASSQDRGHYGYTF
few	TRBV9	TRBJ2-7	NA	TGTGCCAGCAGCGTAGACTCCACCCGGGCCTACGAGCAGTACTTC	CASSVDSTRAYEQYF
NA	TRBV2	TRBJ1-1	TRBD1	TGTGCCAGCAGTGCAAACAGGGGGAACACTGAAGCTTTCTTT	CASSANRGNTEAFF
NA	TRBV6-5	TRBJ2-6	NA	TGTGCCAGCAGTCAGGACAACTCTGGGGCCAACGTCCTGACTTTC	CASSQDNSGANVLTF
NA	TRBV29-1	TRBJ1-1	TRBD1	TGCAGCGTGAACAGGGGGCCTTGGGGTAGTAACACTGAAGCTTTCTTT	CSVNRGPWGSNTEAFF
NA	TRBV7-2	TRBJ2-3	TRBD2	TGTGCCAGCAGCAGGACTAGCGGCACAGATACGCAGTATTTT	CASSRTSGTDTQYF
few	TRBV19	TRBJ1-1	NA	TGTGCCAGTAAAACAGGGCTGAACACTGAAGCTTTCTTT	CASKTGLNTEAFF
NA	TRBV5-1	TRBJ2-7	TRBD1	TGCGCCAGCAGCTTGGGGGACAGTCGCGACGAGCAGTACTTC	CASSLGDSRDEQYF
NA	TRBV7-8	TRBJ2-6	NA	TGTGCCAGCAGCCCGAGTCCCTCTGGGGCCAACGTCCTGACTTTC	CASSPSPSGANVLTF
once	TRBV5-5	TRBJ2-7	TRBD1	TGTGCCAGCAGTAGCCCGGGACAGGGGACCTACGAGCAGTACTTC	CASSSPGQGTYEQYF
few	TRBV21-1	TRBJ1-5	NA	TGTGCCAGCAGCCCGAGACAGGGGGCAGATCTCGGGCAGCCCCAGCATTTT	CASSPRQGADLGQPQHF
NA	TRBV11-3	TRBJ2-3	NA	TGTGCCAGCAGCTTTGGGGGCAGGAATACGCAGTATTTT	CASSFGGRNTQYF
NA	TRBV14	TRBJ1-1	NA	TGTGCCAGCAGCGATTGGGGGGAGAACACTGAAGCTTTCTTT	CASSDWGENTEAFF
NA	TRBV5-1	TRBJ2-1	TRBD1	TGCGCCAGCAGCTTTGCCGACAGGGGATACAATGAGCAGTTCTTC	CASSFADRGYNEQFF
few	TRBV19	TRBJ2-5	NA	TGTGCCAGTAGTATACCCGGGGTCGGAGAGACCCAGTACTTC	CASSIPGVGETQYF
NA	TRBV10-2	TRBJ1-4	TRBD1	TGCGCCAGCAGTGCCCAAGGGGGCACCGGGACCGTATCTGAAAAACTGTTTTTT	CASSAQGGTGTVSEKLFF
NA	TRBV27	TRBJ2-7	TRBD2	TGTGCCAGCAGTTGGTATAGCGGGGCCGCCTACGAGCAGTACTTC	CASSWYSGAAYEQYF
NA	TRBV4-1	TRBJ1-1	NA	TGCGCCAGCAGCCCCCTGCGGACAATGATGAACACTGAAGCTTTCTTT	CASSPLRTMMNTEAFF
NA	TRBV27	TRBJ2-1	NA	TGTGCCAGCAGTTTCCGTCCAGGGATTGGCTCCTACAATGAGCAGTTCTTC	CASSFRPGIGSYNEQFF
NA	TRBV9	TRBJ1-4	NA	TGTGCCAGCAGTAGGGGGGAAAAACTGTTTTTT	CASSRGEKLFF
NA	TRBV11-3	TRBJ1-1	NA	TGTGCCAGCAGCCCCACCCAGGGACACTTGAACACTGAAGCTTTCTTT	CASSPTQGHLNTEAFF